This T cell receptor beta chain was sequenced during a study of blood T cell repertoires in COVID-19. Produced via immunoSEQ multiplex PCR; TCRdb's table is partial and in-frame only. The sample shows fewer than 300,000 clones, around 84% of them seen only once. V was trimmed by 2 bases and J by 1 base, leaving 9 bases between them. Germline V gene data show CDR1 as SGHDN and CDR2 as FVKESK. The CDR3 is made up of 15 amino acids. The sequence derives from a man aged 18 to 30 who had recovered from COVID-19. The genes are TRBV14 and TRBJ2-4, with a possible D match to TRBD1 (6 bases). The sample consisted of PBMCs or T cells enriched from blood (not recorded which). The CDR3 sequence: CASSQQGSAKNIQYF. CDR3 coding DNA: TGTGCCAGCAGCCAACAGGGGTCCGCCAAAAACATTCAGTACTTC.